These 22 T cell receptor beta chains share one sample of origin, sequenced in a study of identical twins. One entry per CDR3 protein, called by TCRdb with MiXCR from the 5' RACE reads. The sample includes under 900,000 distinct CDR3 sequences, about 20% of them seen just once. The same sample was also studied in work on T cells expressing NK-cell markers.

The sequenced material came from PBMCs. These receptors were collected from a woman aged 18-30 years in good health.

This clonotype occurred many times. The J gene is TRBJ2-1, the V gene TRBV5-1, with TRBD2 identical over 8 bases. Germline trimming cut 0 bases from V and 9 bases from J; bases unmatched to any gene: 11. The CDR3 totals 16 residues. Per germline, CDR1 SGHRS and CDR2 YFSETQ. This CDR3 is CASSLGIGRAIGEQFF. CDR3 DNA: TGCGCCAGCAGCTTGGGGATCGGGAGGGCCATAGGTGAGCAGTTCTTC. The full variable domain, completed using reference TRBV5-1 and TRBJ2-1, is KAGVTQTPRYLIKTRGQQVTLSCSPISGHRSVSWYQQTPGQGLQFLFEYFSETQRNKGNFPGRFSGRQFSNSRSEMNVSTLELGDSALYLCASSLGIGRAIGEQFFGPGTRLTVL.

The chain carries TRBV7-9 and TRBJ1-1, with a tentative D call TRBD1 (6 bases). The germline V gene encodes CDR1 SEHNR and CDR2 FQNEAQ (reference sequence). There are 16 residues in the CDR3. Trimming removed 7 bases at V and 5 bases at J, with 23 bases between. CDR3 residues: CASTPETGIKYTEAFF. DNA for the CDR3: TGTGCCAGCACACCCGAAACAGGGATTAAGTATACTGAAGCTTTCTTT.

The rearrangement joins TRBV7-6 to TRBJ2-7; the match to TRBD1 covers 7 bases. CDR1 is SGHVS and CDR2 is FNYEAQ in the germline V gene. V lost 3 bases, J lost 1 base, and 6 bases stayed unmatched. CDR3 size: 15 residues. CDR3 sequence reads: CASSFRQGSSYEQYF. The CDR3 DNA is TGTGCCAGCAGCTTTAGACAGGGTAGTTCCTACGAGCAGTACTTC.

Note on this clonotype: The junction shows a germline mismatch at one end, possibly a read error. The CDR3 reads CAISQALHRELNTEAFF. DNA of the CDR3: TGTGCCATCAGTCAAGCACTCCACAGGGAATTGAACACTGAAGCTTTCTTT. V is TRBV6-1 and J is TRBJ1-1; the D gene is possibly TRBD1 (6 bases). Germline V gene sequence: CDR1 MNHNS, CDR2 SASEGT. This CDR3 has 17 residues.

This clonotype showed up just a few times. This chain connects TRBV6-5 to TRBJ2-3; 9 bases agree with TRBD2. The CDR3 sequence is 18 residues long. Germline values: CDR1 MNHEY, CDR2 SVGAGI. The ends lost 2 bases at V and 0 bases at J; junction bases unmatched: 9. For the CDR3, the DNA is TGTGCCAGCAGTTACCATGCGGGAGGGCCTACTAGCACAGATACGCAGTATTTT. Protein sequence: CASSYHAGGPTSTDTQYF.

The sample holds a few counts of this clonotype. This chain links TRBV12-3 or TRBV12-4 with TRBJ2-1; 9 positions match TRBD1. With V trimmed by 5 bases and J by 1 base, 12 bases remained unmatched. This CDR3 has 18 amino acids. The CDR3 region is CASSPPNRGPLSYNEQFF. Here the CDR3 DNA reads TGTGCCAGCAGTCCTCCTAACAGGGGGCCCCTTTCCTACAATGAGCAGTTCTTC.

This clonotype showed up just a few times. The V call is TRBV20-1, the J call TRBJ1-2, with D unresolved. The CDR3 consists of 13 residues. V was shortened by 4 bases and J by 8 bases, with 17 bases between the two germline ends. Per the germline V gene, CDR1 is DFQATT and CDR2 is SNEGSKA (reference sequence). The CDR3 DNA is TGCAGTGCTACCAGAGTTTTGGAGGGCGGCTACACCTTC. Protein sequence: CSATRVLEGGYTF.

The V call is TRBV12-3 or TRBV12-4, the J call TRBJ1-2; D is perhaps TRBD1 (5 bases). V was clipped by 6 bases and J by 7 bases, with 18 bases between them. The CDR3 sequence is 14 residues long. CDR3 amino acids: CASSQQDMSRGYTF. The CDR3 DNA is TGTGCCAGCAGCCAGCAGGACATGTCTCGTGGCTACACCTTC.

This clonotype was observed a handful of times. The chain carries TRBV5-1 and TRBJ2-1; 9 bases agree with TRBD2. V shed 4 bases, J shed 4 bases, and the junction held 9 bases outside the gene matches. This CDR3 region has 16 residues. CDR1 and CDR2 (germline): SGHRS, YFSETQ. CDR3 protein: CASSSYSGGGYNEQFF. CDR3 nucleotides: TGCGCCAGCAGCAGTTATAGCGGGGGCGGGTACAATGAGCAGTTCTTC.

The rearrangement uses TRBV30 and TRBJ2-1; D unresolved. V was shortened by 2 bases and J by 3 bases, with 14 bases between the two germline ends. The CDR3 loop spans 15 amino acids. Germline V gene lookup returns CDR1 GTSNPN and CDR2 SVGIG (reference sequence). For the CDR3, the DNA is TGTGCCTGGAGTACCCACCCGGACGGCTACAATGAGCAGTTCTTC. This codes for CAWSTHPDGYNEQFF.

This clonotype was picked up a small number of times. The CDR3 nucleotides read TGTGCCAGCTCACAGACCACAGGGGGCGACAATCAGCCCCAGCATTTT. Amino acids: CASSQTTGGDNQPQHF. The chain employs TRBV18 and TRBJ1-5; 9 bases agree with TRBD1. Germline-derived CDR1 and CDR2 are KGHSH and LQKENI. This CDR3 comprises 16 residues. Germline trimming cut 4 bases from V and 3 bases from J; bases unmatched to any gene: 7.

This clonotype turned up a few times. The V and J genes are TRBV7-9 and TRBJ2-6, with TRBD2 as a possible D gene (5 bases). Germline assignment: CDR1 SEHNR and CDR2 FQNEAQ (reference sequence). V was shortened by 5 bases and J by 0 bases, with 8 bases between the two germline ends. The CDR3 has 15 amino acids. CDR3 region: CASSRRDSGANVLTF. CDR3 nucleotide sequence: TGTGCCAGCAGCCGACGGGACTCTGGGGCCAACGTCCTGACTTTC.

V gene TRBV6-1 combines with J gene TRBJ2-2; the match to TRBD1 covers 7 bases. Germline V CDR1 and CDR2: MNHNS, SASEGT. J gave up 1 base and V 7 bases, and 3 bases lay outside the gene matches. This CDR3 spans 14 amino acids. The CDR3 nucleotides read TGTGCCAGCACTAGGGGGCAGAACACCGGGGAGCTGTTTTTT. This codes for CASTRGQNTGELFF.

This clonotype was detected only a few times. The V call is TRBV7-9, the J call TRBJ1-5, with 8 bases aligning to TRBD1. Per the germline V gene, CDR1 is SEHNR and CDR2 is FQNEAQ (reference sequence). This CDR3 is 14 amino acids long. Losses at the gene ends were 2 bases for V and 7 bases for J; bases not matched to a gene: 4. The CDR3 sequence: CASSLMTGEQPQHF. DNA for the CDR3: TGTGCCAGCAGCTTAATGACAGGGGAACAGCCCCAGCATTTT.

This clonotype was picked up many times. This chain connects TRBV6-2 or TRBV6-3 to TRBJ2-2; no clear D gene. This CDR3 region has 11 residues. The germline gives CDR1 MNHEY, CDR2 SVGEGT. The V end was cut by 4 bases, the J end by 6 bases, with 3 bases between. The CDR3 loop reads CASSSAGELFF. CDR3 nucleotide sequence: TGTGCCAGCAGTTCGGCCGGGGAGCTGTTTTTT.

In its sample, this clonotype was seen a few times. V is TRBV12-3 or TRBV12-4 and J is TRBJ1-2, with a weak D call TRBD1 (5 bases). V gave up 2 bases and J gave up 4 bases, with 11 bases separating them. The CDR3 is 14 residues long. CDR3 sequence (DNA): TGTGCCAGCAGTTTAAGACAGACTGTCTATGGCTACACCTTC. This sequence encodes CASSLRQTVYGYTF.

The rearrangement uses TRBV6-2 or TRBV6-3 and TRBJ2-7; 7 nucleotides align to TRBD2. The germline CDR1 and CDR2 sequences are MNHEY and SVGEGT. V was pared by 8 bases and J by 0 bases, with 10 bases of the junction left unmatched. The CDR3 is 15 residues long. CDR3 coding DNA: TGTGCCAGCTGTCTCGATGGGGGGGGCTCCTACGAGCAGTACTTC. Amino acid sequence: CASCLDGGGSYEQYF.

This clonotype has a handful of counts. The chain combines TRBV6-5 with TRBJ1-5; no firm D call. Germline V CDR1 and CDR2: MNHEY, SVGAGI. Trimming removed 2 bases at V and 2 bases at J, with 13 bases between. The CDR3 is made up of 16 amino acids. The CDR3 bases are TGTGCCAGCAGTTACAGCGGGCCCCAGGGCAATCAGCCCCAGCATTTT. It encodes CASSYSGPQGNQPQHF.

This clonotype was observed a handful of times. The rearrangement joins TRBV4-2 to TRBJ2-2; no clear D. The CDR3 runs to 16 residues. Germline CDR1 reads LGHNA; CDR2 reads YNFKEQ. Trimming stripped 1 base from V and 0 bases from J, with 9 bases between. The CDR3 bases are TGTGCCAGCAGCCAAGCGACACCCGCGAACACCGGGGAGCTGTTTTTT. The encoded protein is CASSQATPANTGELFF.

This CDR3 reads CSAETYNQPQHF. The CDR3 DNA sequence: TGCAGTGCCGAGACGTATAATCAGCCCCAGCATTTT. V gene TRBV20-1 combines with J gene TRBJ1-5; D is uncertain. The CDR3 is 12 residues long. Between the trimmed V and J ends, which lost 6 bases and 4 bases, there was a span of 10 bases. CDR1 is DFQATT and CDR2 is SNEGSKA in the germline V gene (reference sequence).

The genes are TRBV20-1 and TRBJ2-1, with TRBD1 matching 9 bases. V was clipped by 6 bases and J by 7 bases; unmatched bases: 4. This CDR3 contains 12 residues. Per the germline V gene, CDR1 is DFQATT and CDR2 is SNEGSKA (reference sequence). The CDR3, as DNA: TGCAGTGCGAACAGGGGGCAGAATGAGCAGTTCTTC. Protein sequence: CSANRGQNEQFF.

The chain couples TRBV25-1 to TRBJ2-1, with D possibly matching TRBD2 (6 bases). The V gene's germline CDR1 is MGHDK and CDR2 SYGVNS. The CDR3 contains 14 residues. Between the trimmed V and J ends, which lost 2 bases and 8 bases, there was a span of 13 bases. In nucleotides, the CDR3 is TGTGCCAGCAGTGAAACTCGGGAGTTCGATGAGCAGTTCTTC. Protein sequence: CASSETREFDEQFF.